A selection of T cell receptor beta chains follows, all from one sample in a study of blood T cell repertoires in COVID-19. Assay: immunoSEQ multiplex PCR; the TCRdb copy retains only in-frame clones and omits some. The sample consists of about 140,000 clones, almost 90% of them appearing once. The sample taken for sequencing was peripheral blood. These receptors were collected from a woman aged 55-69 years with acute or convalescent COVID-19. Each CDR3 is given with its conserved first and last residue. D genes are given only for firm matches. Only part of the rows carry a size: once, few, many, or a class if the clone is expanded.

J: TRBJ1-2; size: .; V: TRBV4-2; D: .; CDR3: CASSQLNRDYGYTF; DNA: TGTGCCAGCAGCCAACTGAACAGGGACTATGGCTACACCTTC
J: TRBJ1-1; size: .; V: TRBV25-1; D: .; CDR3: CASSAFGEYTEAFF; DNA: TGTGCCAGCAGTGCGTTCGGTGAATACACTGAAGCTTTCTTT
J: TRBJ1-2; size: .; V: TRBV7-9; D: TRBD1; CDR3: CASSLEWPGGRGYTF; DNA: TGTGCCAGCAGCTTAGAATGGCCAGGGGGGAGAGGCTACACCTTC
J: TRBJ1-6; size: .; V: TRBV19; D: TRBD1; CDR3: CASSTRGRSPLHF; DNA: TGTGCCAGTAGTACCAGGGGGCGTTCACCCCTCCACTTT
J: TRBJ1-1; size: .; V: TRBV27; D: .; CDR3: CASRTFSGKTEAFF; DNA: TGTGCCAGCAGGACCTTCTCCGGGAAGACTGAAGCTTTCTTT
J: TRBJ1-2; size: few; V: TRBV4-1; D: .; CDR3: CASSQQDSSNYGYTF; DNA: TGCGCCAGCAGCCAACAGGACAGCTCTAACTATGGCTACACCTTC
J: TRBJ1-1; size: .; V: TRBV6-5; D: .; CDR3: CASSYSRDTEAFF; DNA: TGTGCCAGCAGTTACTCTCGAGACACTGAAGCTTTCTTT
J: TRBJ1-1; size: few; V: TRBV3-1/TRBV3-2; D: .; CDR3: CASSHRRRDTEAFF; DNA: TGTGCCAGCAGCCACAGAAGGAGGGACACTGAAGCTTTCTTT
J: TRBJ1-6; size: once; V: TRBV30; D: TRBD1; CDR3: CAYRTGTEDSPLHF; DNA: TGTGCCTATAGGACAGGTACCGAGGATTCACCCCTCCACTTT
J: TRBJ1-4; size: .; V: TRBV19; D: TRBD1; CDR3: CASRHKTGSLGKLFF; DNA: TGTGCCAGTAGACACAAGACAGGGTCTCTAGGAAAACTGTTTTTT
J: TRBJ1-6; size: .; V: TRBV4-1; D: .; CDR3: CASSLNDGVGSPLHF; DNA: TGCGCCAGCAGCCTAAACGACGGGGTTGGATCACCCCTCCACTTT
J: TRBJ2-5; size: .; V: TRBV4-2; D: TRBD2; CDR3: CASSQDWRGGWETQYF; DNA: TGTGCCAGCAGCCAAGACTGGCGGGGGGGCTGGGAGACCCAGTACTTC
J: TRBJ1-1; size: .; V: TRBV3-1/TRBV3-2; D: TRBD1; CDR3: CASSSIDRVTEAFF; DNA: TGTGCCAGCAGCTCAATCGACAGGGTAACTGAAGCTTTCTTT
J: TRBJ1-5; size: .; V: TRBV6-1; D: .; CDR3: CASSDQGQPQHF; DNA: TGTGCCAGCAGTGACCAGGGACAGCCCCAGCATTTT
J: TRBJ1-2; size: once; V: TRBV30; D: .; CDR3: CAWSVRLDTRYTF; DNA: TGTGCCTGGAGTGTACGTCTGGACACACGCTACACCTTC
J: TRBJ1-1; size: .; V: TRBV7-9; D: .; CDR3: CASSSHDNFEVEAFF; DNA: TGTGCCAGCAGCTCCCACGACAATTTCGAAGTTGAAGCTTTCTTT
J: TRBJ2-1; size: .; V: TRBV5-8; D: .; CDR3: CASTRENNNEQFF; DNA: TGTGCCAGCACCAGGGAAAATAACAATGAGCAGTTCTTC
J: TRBJ2-2; size: .; V: TRBV4-2; D: TRBD2; CDR3: CASSPSGLAGDTGELFF; DNA: TGTGCCAGCAGCCCGAGCGGACTAGCGGGGGACACCGGGGAGCTGTTTTTT
J: TRBJ1-1; size: .; V: TRBV4-3; D: TRBD1; CDR3: CASSQQQGATTEAFF; DNA: TGCGCCAGCAGCCAACAACAGGGGGCGACCACTGAAGCTTTCTTT
J: TRBJ2-3; size: .; V: TRBV5-1; D: .; CDR3: CASSLDRPSTDTQYF; DNA: TGCGCCAGCAGCTTGGACAGACCTAGCACAGATACGCAGTATTTT
J: TRBJ2-3; size: once; V: TRBV11-3; D: TRBD2; CDR3: CASTVSAGGVADTQYF; DNA: TGTGCCAGCACCGTATCGGCGGGGGGCGTCGCAGATACGCAGTATTTT
J: TRBJ1-6; size: .; V: TRBV30; D: TRBD1; CDR3: CAWTRDRESPLHF; DNA: TGTGCCTGGACTCGGGACAGGGAATCACCCCTCCACTTT
J: TRBJ1-5; size: once; V: TRBV28; D: .; CDR3: CASSLPTGVRSQPQHF; DNA: TGTGCCAGCAGTTTACCGACAGGAGTCAGGTCCCAGCCCCAGCATTTT
J: TRBJ2-1; size: .; V: TRBV19; D: TRBD2; CDR3: CASSIDLTSAQRYEQFF; DNA: TGTGCCAGTAGTATAGATCTCACTAGCGCACAGAGGTATGAGCAGTTCTTC
J: TRBJ1-2; size: few; V: TRBV4-1; D: TRBD1; CDR3: CASSQVGGQYFYGYTF; DNA: TGCGCCAGCAGCCAAGTTGGGGGACAGTATTTCTATGGCTACACCTTC
J: TRBJ1-6; size: once; V: TRBV2; D: .; CDR3: CASSEDGNNLRVPLHF; DNA: TGTGCCAGCAGTGAAGACGGGAACAACCTCCGTGTACCCCTCCACTTT
J: TRBJ1-3; size: few; V: TRBV11-2; D: .; CDR3: CASSLDSRAGNTIYF; DNA: TGTGCCAGCAGCTTAGATTCCAGGGCTGGAAACACCATATATTTT
J: TRBJ2-3; size: .; V: TRBV11-1; D: TRBD1; CDR3: CASSLELAGQGQYF; DNA: TGTGCCAGCAGCTTAGAACTTGCGGGACAGGGGCAGTATTTT
J: TRBJ2-3; size: once; V: TRBV12-3/TRBV12-4; D: .; CDR3: CASSGSTDTQYF; DNA: TGTGCCAGCTCAGGCAGCACAGATACGCAGTATTTT
J: TRBJ1-2; size: few; V: TRBV7-9; D: TRBD1; CDR3: CASSLGQGDGYTF; DNA: TGTGCCAGCAGTCTGGGACAGGGGGATGGCTACACCTTC
J: TRBJ2-2; size: once; V: TRBV19; D: TRBD1; CDR3: CASSLDRVTGELFF; DNA: TGTGCCAGTAGTTTAGACAGGGTCACCGGGGAGCTGTTTTTT
J: TRBJ1-5; size: .; V: TRBV6-5; D: .; CDR3: CASRSGTSNQPQHF; DNA: TGTGCCAGCAGGTCCGGGACAAGCAATCAGCCCCAGCATTTT
J: TRBJ1-3; size: .; V: TRBV9; D: .; CDR3: CASSDDLFSGNTIYF; DNA: TGTGCCAGCAGCGACGACTTATTCTCTGGAAACACCATATATTTT
J: TRBJ1-1; size: .; V: TRBV5-1; D: .; CDR3: CASSLIQRGPNTEAFF; DNA: TGCGCCAGCAGCCTCATCCAGAGAGGGCCGAACACTGAAGCTTTCTTT
J: TRBJ1-5; size: .; V: TRBV28; D: .; CDR3: CASSLASENQPQHF; DNA: TGTGCCAGCAGTTTGGCCAGTGAAAATCAGCCCCAGCATTTT
J: TRBJ1-3; size: .; V: TRBV7-2; D: .; CDR3: CASSPSTGSGNTIYF; DNA: TGTGCCAGCAGCCCATCGACAGGCTCTGGAAACACCATATATTTT
J: TRBJ2-1; size: few; V: TRBV9; D: TRBD1; CDR3: CASSFRQGTYNEQFF; DNA: TGTGCCAGCAGCTTCCGACAGGGGACTTACAATGAGCAGTTCTTC
J: TRBJ1-3; size: .; V: TRBV6-1; D: .; CDR3: CASSESGSGNTIYF; DNA: TGTGCCAGCAGTGAATCGGGTTCTGGAAACACCATATATTTT
J: TRBJ1-6; size: .; V: TRBV2; D: .; CDR3: CASSGGRGNSPLHF; DNA: TGTGCCAGCAGTGGAGGGCGGGGGAATTCACCCCTCCACTTT
J: TRBJ2-1; size: .; V: TRBV5-1; D: TRBD1; CDR3: CASSLDPDRVGNEQFF; DNA: TGCGCCAGCAGCTTGGACCCGGACAGGGTGGGCAATGAGCAGTTCTTC
J: TRBJ2-3; size: .; V: TRBV28; D: TRBD1; CDR3: CASSFPGQGTDTQYF; DNA: TGTGCCAGCAGTTTCCCGGGACAGGGGACCGATACGCAGTATTTT
J: TRBJ2-5; size: .; V: TRBV19; D: .; CDR3: CASNPQGRETQYF; DNA: TGTGCCAGTAACCCACAGGGGAGGGAGACCCAGTACTTC